At least ten counts were recorded for the clone carrying this TCR beta chain. Its specificity is unknown. Over 160 million TCR-beta sequences, together covering 15-18 subjects, were produced by every individual sequencing run that was carried out. MiXCR, run by TCRdb on the 5' RACE reads, gives a single entry per CDR3 protein. Among over 75,000 distinct CDR3 sequences listed, 5.8% were seen once. This sample stems from a study of neurological immune-mediated disorders. Study-wide results and caveats: The most TCR clonal expansion was seen in HTLV-1-associated myelopathy, and the least was seen in multiple sclerosis, which fell below healthy controls. The absence of shared CDR3 amino acid sequences among expanded clones across subjects suggests private repertoires in all groups.

Time point in this sample: longitudinal time-point 2. The starting material, 2 million PBMCs stored at -80 C, gave rise to the unsorted libraries. Germline lookup yields CDR1 LGHDT and CDR2 YNNKEL (reference sequence). Between the trimmed V and J ends, which lost 5 bases and 1 base, there was a span of 13 bases. The CDR3 contains 15 residues. The origin of this receptor is a woman in her fifties or sixties with multiple sclerosis. Sequenced: PBMCs. V usage is TRBV3-1 and J usage is TRBJ2-3; possible D gene TRBD1, 6 bases. CDR3 region: CASSAQGKGTDTQYF. The DNA of the CDR3 is TGTGCCAGCAGCGCCCAGGGGAAGGGCACAGATACGCAGTATTTT.